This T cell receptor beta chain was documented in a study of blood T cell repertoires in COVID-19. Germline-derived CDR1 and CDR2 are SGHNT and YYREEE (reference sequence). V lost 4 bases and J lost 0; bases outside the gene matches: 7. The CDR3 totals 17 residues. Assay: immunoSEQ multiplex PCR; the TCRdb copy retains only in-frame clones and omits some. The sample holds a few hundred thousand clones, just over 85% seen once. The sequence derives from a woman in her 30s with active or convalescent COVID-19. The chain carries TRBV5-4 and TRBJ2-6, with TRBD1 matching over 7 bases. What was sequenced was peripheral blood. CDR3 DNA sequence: TGTGCCAGCAGCCCGGGACAGCCTCTCTCTGGGGCCAACGTCCTGACTTTC. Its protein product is CASSPGQPLSGANVLTF.